This T cell receptor (beta chain) was found in a study of a mutant IDH1 vaccine in newly diagnosed glioma. Time point denoted: week 5, during vaccination. Every vaccination contained 300 ug of the mutant IDH1 20-mer peptide and was paired with topical imiquimod. About this clone itself: No antigen is known for it.

The method was immunoSEQ multiplex PCR; TCRdb's version includes in-frame clones alone and lacks a portion of them. The data show 25,000 to 30,000 clones, 87% seen once. Losses at the gene ends were 2 bases for V and 4 bases for J; bases not matched to a gene: 5. This CDR3 contains 14 residues. Looked up from germline, CDR1 is SGHKS and CDR2 is YYEKEE (reference sequence). V usage is TRBV5-5 and J usage is TRBJ2-7; TRBD1 matches 8 bases. This receptor was obtained from a woman aged 40 to 50 with glioma. Some clones in this sample may be carry-over from other donors' samples. The source was peripheral blood mononuclear cells (PBMCs), collected from a glioma patient whose treatment included an IDH1 peptide vaccine. CDR3: CASSFGQGSYEQYF. The CDR3 region has the DNA TGTGCCAGCAGCTTTGGACAGGGTTCATACGAGCAGTACTTC.